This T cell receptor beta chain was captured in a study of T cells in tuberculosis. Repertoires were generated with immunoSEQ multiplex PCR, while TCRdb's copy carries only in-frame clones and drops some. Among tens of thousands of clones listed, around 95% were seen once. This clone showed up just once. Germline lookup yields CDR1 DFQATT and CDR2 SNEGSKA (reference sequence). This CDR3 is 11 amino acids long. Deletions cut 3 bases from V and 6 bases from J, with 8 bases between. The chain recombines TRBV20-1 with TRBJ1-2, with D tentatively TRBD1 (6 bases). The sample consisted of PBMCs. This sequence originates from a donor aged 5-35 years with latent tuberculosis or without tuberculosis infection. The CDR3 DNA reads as TGCAGTGCTAGCCCAGGGGATGGCTACACCTTC. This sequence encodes CSASPGDGYTF.